This T cell receptor beta chain was recorded in a study of vaccination effects on CD4 cells after COVID-19. Overall study context: ViraFEST used viral peptide pools to expand antigen-specific CD4+ T cells before sequencing. It was a median of 72 days after the second dose that post-vaccine samples were obtained.

CD4+ T cell isolation took place after 10 days of culture. The vaccine given was either BNT162b2 or mRNA-1273, in two doses. IL-2 medium was substituted for half the medium on days 3 and 7. This CDR3 has 15 amino acids. The V and J ends lost 2 bases and 3 bases respectively, with 11 bases between them. Germline V gene data show CDR1 as MNHNY and CDR2 as SVGAGI (reference sequence). As regards this clone: The antigen is undetermined.

Regarding the study as a whole: Healthy vaccinees had only 1 of 255 vaccine-induced clones cross-react with common cold coronaviruses.

Here immunoSEQ multiplex PCR was the method, and the copy in TCRdb shows in-frame clones only, minus some. The sample lists fewer than 60,000 clones, just under 80% seen once, with about 4.4% in the top ten. The receptor comes from a human donor who received a COVID-19 vaccine. The chain is built from TRBV6-6 and TRBJ1-5, with D maybe TRBD1 (6 bases). The specimen was CD4+ T cells from PBMCs cultured without peptide, collected after COVID-19 vaccination. This chain's CDR3 is CASSYERQVNQPQHF. In nucleotides, the CDR3 is TGTGCCAGCAGTTACGAGAGACAGGTCAATCAGCCCCAGCATTTT.